This T cell receptor beta chain was observed in a study of CD8 T cells in ankylosing spondylitis. Findings and caveats of the study: Clones linked to disease were reported to show significant enrichment in matched ankylosing spondylitis synovial fluid. Seemingly distinctive of ankylosing spondylitis blood was a TCR beta motif formed by eight highly homologous variants. Disease-linked clones were CD8+ and relatively rare in peripheral blood.

One entry per CDR3 protein results from TCRdb running MiXCR on the 5' RACE reads. The data contain almost 45,000 distinct CDR3 sequences, more than 9.5% of them singletons. CDR1 is KGHDR, CDR2 SFDVKD, per germline. The CDR3 spans 14 residues. V was pared by 5 bases and J by 2 bases, with 9 bases between. At least ten counts were recorded for this clonotype. As yet, its antigen is unknown. Sequenced input: blood, either unsorted or a sorted T cell fraction (not recorded which). The clonotype comes from a male donor with ankylosing spondylitis or in good health (not recorded which). This chain links TRBV24-1 with TRBJ2-1; tentatively, D is TRBD1 (6 bases). The CDR3 region has the DNA TGTGCCACCAGTGGACAGGTACCCTACAATGAGCAGTTCTTC. Protein sequence: CATSGQVPYNEQFF.